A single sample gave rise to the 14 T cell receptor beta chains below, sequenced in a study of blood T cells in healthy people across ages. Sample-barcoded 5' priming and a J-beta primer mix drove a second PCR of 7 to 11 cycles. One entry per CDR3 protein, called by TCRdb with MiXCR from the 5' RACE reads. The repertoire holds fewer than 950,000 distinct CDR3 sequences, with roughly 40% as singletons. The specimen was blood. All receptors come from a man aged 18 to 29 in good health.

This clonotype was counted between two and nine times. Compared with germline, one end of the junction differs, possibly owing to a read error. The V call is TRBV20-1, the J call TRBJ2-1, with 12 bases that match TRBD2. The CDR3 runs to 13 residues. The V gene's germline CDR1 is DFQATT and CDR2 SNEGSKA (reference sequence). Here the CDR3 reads CSATSGGYNGQFF. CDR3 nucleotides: TGCAGCGCGACTAGCGGGGGTTACAATGGGCAGTTCTTC.

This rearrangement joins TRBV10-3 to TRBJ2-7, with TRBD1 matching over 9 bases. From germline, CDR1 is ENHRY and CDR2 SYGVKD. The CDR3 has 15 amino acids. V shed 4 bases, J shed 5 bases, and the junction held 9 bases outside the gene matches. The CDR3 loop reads CAISGGTGISDEQYF. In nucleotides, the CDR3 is TGTGCCATCAGTGGGGGGACAGGGATTTCCGACGAGCAGTACTTC.

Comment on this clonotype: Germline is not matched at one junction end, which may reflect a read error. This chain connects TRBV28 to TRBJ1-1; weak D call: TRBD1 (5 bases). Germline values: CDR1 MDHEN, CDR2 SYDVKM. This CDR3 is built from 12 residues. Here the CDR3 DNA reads TGTGCCGGCAGTCCCGGGGGGGCTGAAGCTTTCTTT. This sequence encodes CAGSPGGAEAFF.

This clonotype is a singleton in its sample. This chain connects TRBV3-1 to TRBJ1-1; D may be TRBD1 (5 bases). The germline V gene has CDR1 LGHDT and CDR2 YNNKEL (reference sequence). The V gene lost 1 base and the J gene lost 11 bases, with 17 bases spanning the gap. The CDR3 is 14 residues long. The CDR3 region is CASSQGLRTTGAFF. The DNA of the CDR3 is TGTGCCAGCAGCCAAGGGCTAAGGACAACCGGGGCTTTCTTT.

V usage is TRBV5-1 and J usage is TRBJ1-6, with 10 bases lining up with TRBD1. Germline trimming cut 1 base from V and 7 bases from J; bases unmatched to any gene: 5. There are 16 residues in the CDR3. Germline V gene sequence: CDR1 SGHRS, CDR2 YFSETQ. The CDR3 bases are TGCGCCAGCAGCTTGTCTGGACAGGGGGTAAATTCACCCCTCCACTTT. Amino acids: CASSLSGQGVNSPLHF.

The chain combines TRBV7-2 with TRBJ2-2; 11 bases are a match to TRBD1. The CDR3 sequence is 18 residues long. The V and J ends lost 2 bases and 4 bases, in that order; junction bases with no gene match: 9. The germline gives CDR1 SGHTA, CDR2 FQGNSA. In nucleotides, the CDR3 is TGTGCCAGCAGCTTATGGACAGGGGGCGCCCAGGGCACCGGGGAGCTGTTTTTT. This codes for CASSLWTGGAQGTGELFF.

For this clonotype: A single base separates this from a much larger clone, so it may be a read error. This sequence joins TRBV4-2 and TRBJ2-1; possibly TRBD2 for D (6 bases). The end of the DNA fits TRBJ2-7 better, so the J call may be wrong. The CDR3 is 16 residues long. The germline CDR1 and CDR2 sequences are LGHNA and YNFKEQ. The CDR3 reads CASTLGTRSSYNEQYF. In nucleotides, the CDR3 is TGTGCCAGCACCCTAGGGACTCGGAGCTCCTACAATGAGCAGTACTTC.

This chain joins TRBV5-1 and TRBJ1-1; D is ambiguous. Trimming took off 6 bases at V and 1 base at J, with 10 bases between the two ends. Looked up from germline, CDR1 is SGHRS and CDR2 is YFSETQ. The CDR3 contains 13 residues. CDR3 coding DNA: TGCGCCAGCAAAGTGAATTCGAACACTGAAGCTTTCTTT. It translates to CASKVNSNTEAFF.

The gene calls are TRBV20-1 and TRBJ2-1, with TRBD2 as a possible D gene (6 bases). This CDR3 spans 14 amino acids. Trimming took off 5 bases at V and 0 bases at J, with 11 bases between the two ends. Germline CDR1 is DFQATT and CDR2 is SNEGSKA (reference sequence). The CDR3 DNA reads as TGCAGTGCTCCGCTGGGGGGCTCCTACAATGAGCAGTTCTTC. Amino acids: CSAPLGGSYNEQFF.

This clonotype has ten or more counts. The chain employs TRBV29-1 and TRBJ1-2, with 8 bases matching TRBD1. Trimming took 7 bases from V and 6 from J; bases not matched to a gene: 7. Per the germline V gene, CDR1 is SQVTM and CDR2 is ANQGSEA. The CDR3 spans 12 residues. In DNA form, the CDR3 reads TGCAGCGGGGGGGAGGGACAGGATGGCTACACCTTC. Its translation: CSGGEGQDGYTF.

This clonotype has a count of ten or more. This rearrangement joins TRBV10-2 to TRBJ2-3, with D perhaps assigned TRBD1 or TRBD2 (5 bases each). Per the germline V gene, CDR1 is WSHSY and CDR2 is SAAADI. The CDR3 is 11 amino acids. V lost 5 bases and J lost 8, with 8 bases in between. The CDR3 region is CASSPGSTQYF. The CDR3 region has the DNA TGCGCCAGCAGTCCAGGGAGTACGCAGTATTTT.

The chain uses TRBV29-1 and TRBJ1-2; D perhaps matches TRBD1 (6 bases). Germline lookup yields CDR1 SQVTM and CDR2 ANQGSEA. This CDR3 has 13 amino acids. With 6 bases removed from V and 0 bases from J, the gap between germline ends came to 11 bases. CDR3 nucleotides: TGCAGCGTATTGACAGGATCTAACTATGGCTACACCTTC. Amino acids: CSVLTGSNYGYTF.

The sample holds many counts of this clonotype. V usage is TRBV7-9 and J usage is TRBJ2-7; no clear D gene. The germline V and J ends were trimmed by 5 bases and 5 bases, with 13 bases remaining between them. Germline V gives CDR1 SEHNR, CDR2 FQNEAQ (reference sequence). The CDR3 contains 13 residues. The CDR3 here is CASSPGRPDEQYF. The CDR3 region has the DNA TGTGCCAGCAGCCCGGGTCGTCCTGACGAGCAGTACTTC.

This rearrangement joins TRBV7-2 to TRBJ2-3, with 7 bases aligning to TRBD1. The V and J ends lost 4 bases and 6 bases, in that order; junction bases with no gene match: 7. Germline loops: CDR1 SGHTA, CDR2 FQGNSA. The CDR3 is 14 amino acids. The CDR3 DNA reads TGTGCCAGCAGCTCTTACAGGGGAATCGATACGCAGTATTTT. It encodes CASSSYRGIDTQYF.